Shown below are 11 T cell receptor beta chains from a single sample sequenced in a study of T cells after yellow fever vaccination. TCRdb processed the 5' RACE reads anew with MiXCR; each CDR3 protein has one entry. The data show approximately 250,000 distinct CDR3 sequences, roughly 4% seen once. The sample was PBMCs, taken 15 days after the yellow fever booster vaccination. Receptor source: a man aged 18 to 35 who received the YFV17D yellow fever vaccine.

This clonotype has at least ten counts. The J gene is TRBJ2-5, the V gene TRBV12-3 or TRBV12-4, with D perhaps matching TRBD1 or TRBD2 (6 bases each). Trimming removed 6 bases at V and 4 bases at J, with 15 bases between. The CDR3 consists of 14 residues. The CDR3 here is CASRPTGRSETQYF. DNA of the CDR3: TGTGCCAGCAGACCCACAGGGAGGTCAGAGACCCAGTACTTC.

This clonotype was observed many times. This chain links TRBV7-8 with TRBJ1-4; 7 bases line up with TRBD1. The ends lost 3 bases at V and 7 bases at J; junction bases unmatched: 20. Germline V gene lookup returns CDR1 SGHVS and CDR2 FQNEAQ. The CDR3 has 19 amino acids. The CDR3 nucleotides read TGTGCCAGCAGCTTGATAGTTGCGGGACAGAATCGCGCAGGTGAAAAACTGTTTTTT. Translating it yields CASSLIVAGQNRAGEKLFF.

There are a few counts of this clonotype. The chain recombines TRBV11-3 with TRBJ2-1, with TRBD2 matching over 7 bases. The CDR3 sequence is 15 residues long. CDR1 SGHNT and CDR2 YENEEA come from the germline V gene. The J segment lost 5 bases and the V segment lost 6 bases, leaving 10 bases of the junction unmatched. CDR3 residues: CASSRQGGGHNEQFF. CDR3 nucleotide sequence: TGTGCCAGCAGTCGCCAGGGCGGGGGACACAATGAGCAGTTCTTC. Supplemented by reference TRBV11-3 and TRBJ2-1, the full variable domain reads EAGVVQSPRYKIIEKKQPVAFWCNPISGHNTLYWYLQNLGQGPELLIRYENEEAVDDSQLPKDRFSAERLKGVDSTLKIQPAELGDSAVYLCASSRQGGGHNEQFFGPGTRLTVL.

The table lists this clonotype with many counts. The chain is built from TRBV6-4 and TRBJ1-5; the match to TRBD1 covers 7 bases. Germline CDR1 and CDR2: MRHNA and SNTAGT. The length of the CDR3 is 14 residues. With 7 bases clipped from V and 5 bases from J, the junction kept 8 bases outside the gene matches. As DNA, the CDR3 is TGTGCCAGCACCCCGTCGGGACAGCATCAGCCCCAGCATTTT. It is translated as CASTPSGQHQPQHF.

This clonotype has ten or more counts. V is TRBV6-6 and J is TRBJ2-3; D remains ambiguous. This CDR3 spans 14 amino acids. The germline V and J ends were trimmed by 4 bases and 3 bases, with 11 bases remaining between them. CDR1 is MNHNY, CDR2 SVGAGI, per germline (reference sequence). CDR3 coding DNA: TGTGCCAGCAGTTTCCCTAAGGCGACAGATACGCAGTATTTT. It yields the protein CASSFPKATDTQYF.

This clonotype was observed many times. The chain is built from TRBV7-9 and TRBJ1-5; 8 bases match TRBD1. Germline lookup yields CDR1 SEHNR and CDR2 FQNEAQ (reference sequence). The trim removed 5 bases at V and 5 bases at J, leaving 2 bases unmatched. The CDR3 is 13 residues long. CDR3 sequence reads: CASSTQGDQPQHF. The CDR3 nucleotides read TGTGCCAGCAGCACACAGGGGGATCAGCCCCAGCATTTT. Full variable domain (rest looked up from reference TRBV7-9 and TRBJ1-5): DTGVSQNPRHKITKRGQNVTFRCDPISEHNRLYWYRQTLGQGPEFLTYFQNEAQLEKSRLLSDRFSAERPKGSFSTLEIQRTEQGDSAMYLCASSTQGDQPQHFGDGTRLSIL.

This clonotype came up many times. This chain joins TRBV5-1 and TRBJ2-5, with D perhaps matching TRBD2 (6 bases). Germline CDR1 reads SGHRS; CDR2 reads YFSETQ. V was cut by 4 bases and J by 4 bases, with 17 bases left in between. The CDR3 is 15 residues long. In DNA, the CDR3 is TGCGCCAGCAGCACCGGGGGTACTCAGGGAGAGACCCAGTACTTC. It yields the protein CASSTGGTQGETQYF.

This clonotype was seen repeatedly, ten times or more. J is TRBJ2-1 and V is TRBV2; D not certain. Looked up from germline, CDR1 is SNHLY and CDR2 is FYNNEI. The CDR3 length is 10 residues. The V gene lost 8 bases and the J gene lost 4 bases, with 3 bases spanning the gap. This chain's CDR3 is CASAYNEQFF. DNA for the CDR3: TGTGCCAGCGCATACAATGAGCAGTTCTTC. Full variable domain (remainder filled in from reference TRBV2 and TRBJ2-1): EPEVTQTPSHQVTQMGQEVILRCVPISNHLYFYWYRQILGQKVEFLVSFYNNEISEKSEIFDDQFSVERPDGSNFTLKIRSTKLEDSAMYFCASAYNEQFFGPGTRLTVL.

This clonotype was recorded many times. This rearrangement joins TRBV3-1 to TRBJ2-7, with D possibly TRBD2 on 6 matching bases. CDR1 is LGHDT, CDR2 YNNKEL, per germline (reference sequence). V lost 0 bases to trimming and J lost 0 bases, with 15 bases between them. This CDR3 contains 17 residues. CDR3 bases: TGTGCCAGCAGCCAAGATTGGGGGGAGGTCCCCTCCTACGAGCAGTACTTC. Amino acid sequence: CASSQDWGEVPSYEQYF.

This clonotype came up many times. The chain couples TRBV18 to TRBJ2-5, with TRBD2 identical over 7 bases. The CDR3 totals 14 residues. Per germline, CDR1 KGHSH and CDR2 LQKENI. After removal of 2 bases from V and 3 bases from J, the junction contained 3 bases not matched to a gene. DNA for the CDR3: TGTGCCAGCTCACCATACAGCGGGGAAGAGACCCAGTACTTC. Its translation is CASSPYSGEETQYF.

This clonotype has only a few counts. This chain joins TRBV12-5 and TRBJ2-1; unclear D gene. CDR3 length: 13 amino acids. The germline gives CDR1 LGHNT, CDR2 FRNRAP. The V end was cut by 3 bases, the J end by 4 bases, with 7 bases between. The CDR3 region is CASGFGGYNEQFF. The CDR3, as DNA: TGTGCTAGTGGTTTTGGCGGATACAATGAGCAGTTCTTC.